This T cell receptor beta chain was found in a study of blood T cells in healthy people across ages. A J-beta primer mix and a sample-barcoded 5' primer were used in a second PCR of about 6 to 12 cycles. MiXCR, run by TCRdb on the 5' RACE reads, gives a single entry per CDR3 protein. The sample has approximately 730,000 distinct CDR3 sequences, 53% seen once; the top ten hold around 40%. CDR3 length equals 12 residues. With 2 bases removed from V and 4 bases from J, the gap between germline ends came to 5 bases. Sequencing input: blood. The chain has TRBV12-3 or TRBV12-4 and TRBJ1-2, with D unclear. The TCR comes from a man at least 80 years old in good health. CDR3 amino acids: CASSLLFYGYTF. The CDR3 DNA follows: TGTGCCAGCAGTTTACTCTTCTATGGCTACACCTTC.